These 9 T cell receptor beta chains were all obtained from the same sample, sequenced in a study of cytomegalovirus exposure and HLA in healthy donors. Both 60 Vbeta primers and 13 Jbeta primers went into the PCR. Here immunoSEQ multiplex PCR was the method, and the copy in TCRdb shows in-frame clones only, minus some. This sample has fewer than 250,000 clones, with 65% to 80% found just once. Input material: PBMCs. These receptors came from a young man in good health and CMV-seropositive.

The rearrangement links TRBV13 to TRBJ2-3; 16 positions agree with TRBD2. The junction had 7 bases not matched to a gene; V was cut back by 5 bases and J by 8 bases. Per the germline V gene, CDR1 is PRHDT and CDR2 is FYEKMQ (reference sequence). The CDR3 contains 16 residues. The CDR3 sequence: CASSHGTSGGAGTQYF. CDR3 DNA sequence: TGTGCCAGCAGCCACGGGACTAGCGGGGGGGCCGGTACGCAGTATTTT. Together with reference TRBV13 and TRBJ2-3, the CDR3 gives the full variable domain: AAGVIQSPRHLIKEKRETATLKCYPIPRHDTVYWYQQGPGQDPQFLISFYEKMQSDKGSIPDRFSAQQFSDYHSELNMSSLELGDSALYFCASSHGTSGGAGTQYFGPGTRLTVL.

This clone occurred once. One end of the junction does not line up with germline, which may come from a read error. V is TRBV6-5 and J is TRBJ1-1; D is unclear. CDR3 length: 14 amino acids. Germline V gene data show CDR1 as MNHEY and CDR2 as SVGAGI. The CDR3 reads CASSDVGLKTEAFF. The DNA for the CDR3 is TGTGCCAGCAGTGACGTCGGGTTGAAAACTGAAGCTTTCTTT.

The J gene is TRBJ2-2, the V gene TRBV4-3, with 7 bases matching TRBD2. The CDR3 loop spans 16 amino acids. With V trimmed by 0 bases and J by 5 bases, 6 bases remained unmatched. Germline lookup yields CDR1 LGHNA and CDR2 YSLEER. CDR3 sequence: CASSQEAGSRTGELFF. The CDR3 DNA sequence: TGCGCCAGCAGCCAAGAAGCGGGGAGTCGGACCGGGGAGCTGTTTTTT.

The V call is TRBV5-6, the J call TRBJ1-1; TRBD1 aligns across 7 bases. Unmatched junction bases numbered 7, after V lost 2 bases and J lost 3 bases. The CDR3 is made up of 15 amino acids. CDR1 is SGHDT, CDR2 YYEEEE, per germline. Here the CDR3 reads CASSFYSQGDTEAFF. The CDR3 bases are TGTGCCAGCAGCTTTTACTCCCAGGGGGACACTGAAGCTTTCTTT.

J is TRBJ2-5 and V is TRBV7-6, with a possible D match to TRBD2 (6 bases). Trimming shortened V by 4 bases and J by 3 bases, and 15 bases separated the two germline ends. The CDR3 extends over 15 amino acids. Germline CDR1 is SGHVS and CDR2 is FNYEAQ. CDR3 region: CASSYPAEGKETQYF. CDR3 in DNA: TGTGCCAGCAGCTATCCAGCGGAGGGAAAAGAGACCCAGTACTTC.

This sequence joins TRBV7-9 and TRBJ2-3; TRBD2 matches at 10 bases. Unmatched junction bases numbered 7, after V lost 1 base and J lost 3 bases. The CDR3 spans 17 residues. CDR1 and CDR2 from the germline V gene are SEHNR and FQNEAQ (reference sequence). In DNA form, the CDR3 reads TGTGCCAGCAGCTTAGGGGGGCTAGCGGGAGTAACAGATACGCAGTATTTT. It specifies CASSLGGLAGVTDTQYF.

CDR3 residues: CASSQPGGEGASNEQYF. The CDR3 DNA reads TGTGCCAGCAGCCAACCGGGGGGGGAAGGGGCAAGCAACGAGCAGTACTTC. The chain has TRBV4-2 and TRBJ2-7; 8 bases are shared with TRBD2. This CDR3 region has 17 residues. Trimming took 2 bases from V and 5 from J; bases not matched to a gene: 14. CDR1 is LGHNA, CDR2 YNFKEQ, per germline.

The V gene is TRBV5-1, the J gene TRBJ2-3; 11 bases line up with TRBD2. In germline, CDR1 is SGHRS, CDR2 YFSETQ. V gave up 2 bases and J gave up 0 bases; unmatched junction bases: 5. The CDR3 length is 17 residues. CDR3 amino acids: CASSFPTSGVSTDTQYF. In DNA, the CDR3 is TGCGCCAGCAGCTTCCCGACTAGCGGGGTCAGCACAGATACGCAGTATTTT.

This clone was observed a handful of times. The rearrangement joins TRBV15 to TRBJ1-2; D perhaps matches TRBD1 (5 bases). The CDR3 covers 13 residues. V lost 4 bases and J lost 4, with 10 bases in between. Germline assignment: CDR1 LNHNV and CDR2 YYDKDF (reference sequence). CDR3 amino acids: CATSNGGGYGYTF. DNA for the CDR3: TGTGCCACCAGCAACGGGGGGGGCTATGGCTACACCTTC.